These 22 T cell receptor beta chains were all obtained from the same sample, sequenced in a study of graft-versus-host responses after intestinal transplantation. This table comes from immunoSEQ multiplex PCR, and its TCRdb copy is limited to in-frame clones, with some not included. The sample consists of some 10,000 clones, 25% to 30% of them appearing once. Sequencing was performed on alloreactive CD4+ T cells from a mixed lymphocyte reaction culture, taken before intestinal transplant. Stated subset: CFSE-low proliferating T cells sorted from approximately 6-day pre-transplant mixed lymphocyte reaction (GvH or HvG direction). Receptors were obtained from a human patient who received an intestinal transplant.

This clone was counted a few times. One end of the junction varies from germline; a read error may be responsible. The chain combines TRBV7-7 with TRBJ2-5, with a tentative D call TRBD1 (6 bases). This CDR3 is built from 14 residues. Germline V gene lookup returns CDR1 SSHAT and CDR2 FNYEAQ (reference sequence). CDR3 in DNA: TGTGCTAGCAGCTTAGGATCAGGGGCCGAGACCCAGTACTTC. It codes for CASSLGSGAETQYF.

By sample fraction, this clone is medium-sized. The rearrangement uses TRBV6-5 and TRBJ2-7, with D tentatively TRBD2 (6 bases). This CDR3 contains 12 residues. In germline, CDR1 is MNHEY, CDR2 SVGAGI. V was trimmed by 6 bases and J by 5 bases, leaving 11 bases between them. CDR3 region: CASSPGGDEQYF. As DNA, the CDR3 is TGTGCCAGCAGCCCCGGCGGGGACGAGCAGTACTTC.

This sequence joins TRBV9 and TRBJ1-1; D unclear. Trimming left V 0 bases short and J 3 bases short, with 9 bases between. Germline loops: CDR1 SGDLS, CDR2 YYNGEE. The CDR3 loop spans 14 amino acids. Here the CDR3 DNA reads TGTGCCAGCAGCGTAGGTAGTACGGACACTGAAGCTTTCTTT. Its protein product is CASSVGSTDTEAFF. Full variable domain (rest looked up from reference TRBV9 and TRBJ1-1): DSGVTQTPKHLITATGQRVTLRCSPRSGDLSVYWYQQSLDQGLQFLIQYYNGEERAKGNILERFSAQQFPDLHSELNLSSLELGDSALYFCASSVGSTDTEAFFGQGTRLTVV.

CDR3 region: CASSSSRDYPSETQYF. Here the CDR3 DNA reads TGTGCCAGCAGCTCCAGCCGGGACTACCCCTCAGAGACCCAGTACTTC. V and J are TRBV11-2 and TRBJ2-5, with TRBD2 matching 7 bases. V lost 4 bases and J lost 4; bases outside the gene matches: 12. Germline CDR1 is SGHAT and CDR2 is FQNNGV. The CDR3 is 16 residues long.

The genes are TRBV11-3 and TRBJ2-1, with D possibly matching TRBD1 (6 bases). CDR1 and CDR2 (germline): SGHNT, YENEEA. This CDR3 contains 14 residues. Trimming removed 5 bases from V and 7 bases from J, with 15 bases in between. The CDR3 nucleotides are TGTGCCAGCAGCGACCGGGACACCGGAAATGAGCAGTTCTTC. Translating it yields CASSDRDTGNEQFF.

This sequence joins TRBV4-1 and TRBJ2-1; D ambiguous. This CDR3 has 17 amino acids. Trimming pared 3 bases from V and 7 bases from J, leaving 22 bases between. Germline V gene lookup returns CDR1 MGHRA and CDR2 YSYEKL. The CDR3: CASSQPPGYRIRNEQFF. CDR3 bases: TGCGCCAGCAGCCAGCCGCCCGGATACCGGATAAGGAATGAGCAGTTCTTC.

The chain joins TRBV5-4 to TRBJ2-7; a possible D gene is TRBD2 (6 bases). The CDR3 contains 14 residues. The V and J ends lost 2 bases and 0 bases respectively, with 9 bases between them. The germline V gene encodes CDR1 SGHNT and CDR2 YYREEE (reference sequence). In DNA, the CDR3 is TGTGCCAGCAGCTTAGGGGACTTCTCCTACGAGCAGTACTTC. It translates to CASSLGDFSYEQYF.

This clone ranks as medium-sized. V usage is TRBV4-1 and J usage is TRBJ1-1, with D unresolved. Deletions cut 1 base from V and 0 bases from J, with 6 bases between. The CDR3 spans 14 residues. The germline gives CDR1 MGHRA, CDR2 YSYEKL. The CDR3 here is CASSQGGMNTEAFF. The CDR3 DNA reads as TGCGCCAGCAGCCAAGGGGGAATGAACACTGAAGCTTTCTTT.

This clone was detected only a few times. The chain combines TRBV11-2 with TRBJ1-2; tentatively, D is TRBD1 (6 bases). The V end was cut by 5 bases, the J end by 8 bases, with 18 bases between. Germline values: CDR1 SGHAT, CDR2 FQNNGV. This CDR3 contains 14 residues. The CDR3 reads CASSPDSMLSGYTF. DNA of the CDR3: TGTGCCAGCAGCCCGGACAGCATGCTCTCCGGCTACACCTTC.

This chain uses TRBV29-1 with TRBJ2-6, with TRBD1 identical over 10 bases. The junction had 14 bases not matched to a gene; V was cut back by 3 bases and J by 0 bases. The V gene's germline CDR1 is SQVTM and CDR2 ANQGSEA. The CDR3 has 20 residues. This CDR3 reads CSVEFAWGTGDLSGANVLTF. CDR3 DNA sequence: TGCAGCGTTGAGTTCGCCTGGGGGACAGGGGATCTCTCTGGGGCCAACGTCCTGACTTTC. Full variable domain (missing parts from reference TRBV29-1 and TRBJ2-6): SAVISQKPSRDICQRGTSLTIQCQVDSQVTMMFWYRQQPGQSLTLIATANQGSEATYESGFVIDKFPISRPNLTFSTLTVSNMSPEDSSIYLCSVEFAWGTGDLSGANVLTFGAGSRLTVL.

The sample holds a few counts of this clone. V is TRBV13 and J is TRBJ1-2; possible D gene TRBD1, 5 bases. Germline loops: CDR1 PRHDT, CDR2 FYEKMQ (reference sequence). This CDR3 contains 16 residues. V lost 5 bases and J 0 bases, leaving 16 bases between the germline ends. The CDR3 DNA reads as TGTGCCAGCAGCCAAAAGCTGCTGGGGGCTAACTATGGCTACACCTTC. The encoded protein is CASSQKLLGANYGYTF.

This chain links TRBV10-3 with TRBJ2-5; 8 bases are shared with TRBD1. CDR3 length equals 14 residues. CDR1 and CDR2 (germline): ENHRY, SYGVKD. The V segment lost 6 bases and the J segment 2 bases; nucleotides outside the gene matches: 5. CDR3 sequence reads: CAISPGQEQETQYF. The CDR3 DNA follows: TGTGCCATCAGCCCGGGACAGGAACAAGAGACCCAGTACTTC.

This chain connects TRBV28 to TRBJ2-7, with unresolved D. Germline V gene lookup returns CDR1 MDHEN and CDR2 SYDVKM. The V and J ends lost 3 bases and 6 bases respectively, with 12 bases between them. The CDR3 runs 13 residues. CDR3 DNA: TGTGCCAGCAGTTTCCACACTTGGGGCGAGCAGTACTTC. Its protein product is CASSFHTWGEQYF.

The table lists this clone with a few counts. The rearrangement joins TRBV7-6 to TRBJ1-1, with a tentative D call TRBD1 (5 bases). The CDR3 extends over 15 amino acids. V was trimmed by 2 bases and J by 11 bases, leaving 21 bases between them. CDR1 is SGHVS, CDR2 FNYEAQ, per germline. The CDR3 DNA is TGTGCCAGCAGCTTAACCGCCGGGTCGGAGGCAGGGGCTTTCTTT. It codes for CASSLTAGSEAGAFF.

Note on this clone: In this CDR3 the conserved last residue, phenylalanine or tryptophan, is missing, so a read error is likely. The limits of the CDR3 on the DNA are not certain, so only TCRdb's listed CDR3 is given. The gene calls are TRBV12-5 and TRBJ2-7; the tabulated D call, TRBD2, remains unverified against the DNA. CDR1 and CDR2 (germline): LGHNT, FRNRAP. The CDR3 comprises 13 residues, both ends counted. CDR3 loop: CASRAGTSGIIFI.

The V gene is TRBV6-6, the J gene TRBJ2-2; D ambiguous. The CDR3 runs to 14 residues. V lost 1 base, J lost 4 bases, and 7 bases lay in between. Germline CDR1 MNHNY, CDR2 SVGAGI (reference sequence). DNA of the CDR3: TGTGCCAGCAGTTACTACAGAGCCACCGGGGAGCTGTTTTTT. It encodes CASSYYRATGELFF.

This chain connects TRBV18 to TRBJ1-1; D possibly corresponds to TRBD1 (5 bases). Looked up from germline, CDR1 is KGHSH and CDR2 is LQKENI. The CDR3 length is 13 residues. Trimming left V 3 bases short and J 6 bases short, with 11 bases between. CDR3 sequence: CASSPGRAPEAFF. As DNA, the CDR3 is TGTGCCAGCTCACCTGGCAGGGCCCCTGAAGCTTTCTTT.

This clone was observed a handful of times. V usage is TRBV9 and J usage is TRBJ2-7, with D possibly being TRBD2 (6 bases). There are 15 residues in the CDR3. V lost 4 bases and J 7 bases, leaving 21 bases between the germline ends. Germline CDR1 reads SGDLS; CDR2 reads YYNGEE. The CDR3 DNA reads TGTGCCAGCAGCCAAGATTCGGGAGCCCCTTGGGAGCAGTACTTC. Translation gives CASSQDSGAPWEQYF.

This clone was seen more than once but under ten times. The rearrangement joins TRBV6-5 to TRBJ1-3, with D hard to call. The CDR3 is made up of 16 amino acids. Trimming stripped 3 bases from V and 3 bases from J, with 15 bases between. The germline gives CDR1 MNHEY, CDR2 SVGAGI. CDR3 coding DNA: TGTGCCAGCAGTTATGGCCCCGGGATCCTTGGAAACACCATATATTTT. This gives the protein CASSYGPGILGNTIYF.

Sample share makes this clone medium-sized. The chain has TRBV29-1 and TRBJ2-1, with D perhaps given as TRBD1 or TRBD2 (6 bases each). V lost 4 bases and J 4 bases, leaving 11 bases between the germline ends. Germline V lookup: CDR1 SQVTM, CDR2 ANQGSEA. The CDR3 runs 13 residues. CDR3 amino acids: CSVVGGPYNEQFF. Here the CDR3 DNA reads TGCAGCGTTGTCGGGGGCCCGTACAATGAGCAGTTCTTC.

This clone is medium-sized (0.01 to 0.1%) in the sample. The rearrangement joins TRBV27 to TRBJ1-2, with 8 bases aligning to TRBD1. V dropped 5 bases and J dropped 4; count of bases not matched to a gene: 6. The CDR3 is 14 residues long. CDR1 is MNHEY, CDR2 SMNVEV, per germline (reference sequence). For the CDR3, the DNA is TGTGCCAGCAGTACAGGGGGTTCGGGCTATGGCTACACCTTC. Translating gives CASSTGGSGYGYTF.

The gene calls are TRBV4-1 and TRBJ2-5, with D possibly TRBD1 on 6 matching bases. The length of the CDR3 is 15 residues. Per germline, CDR1 MGHRA and CDR2 YSYEKL. Trimming left V 2 bases short and J 1 base short, with 11 bases between. CDR3 sequence (DNA): TGCGCCAGCAGCCAAAAGGTGGACAGCCAAGAGACCCAGTACTTC. Translated: CASSQKVDSQETQYF.